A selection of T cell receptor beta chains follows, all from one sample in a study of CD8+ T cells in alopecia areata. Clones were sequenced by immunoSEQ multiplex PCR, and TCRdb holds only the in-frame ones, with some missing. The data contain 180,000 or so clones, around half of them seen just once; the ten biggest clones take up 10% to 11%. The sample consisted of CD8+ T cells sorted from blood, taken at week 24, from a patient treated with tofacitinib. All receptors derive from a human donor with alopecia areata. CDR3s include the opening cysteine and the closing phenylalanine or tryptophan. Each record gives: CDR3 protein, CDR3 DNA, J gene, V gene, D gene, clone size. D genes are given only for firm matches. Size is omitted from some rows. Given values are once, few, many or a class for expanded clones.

CSVRTSTGGEQYF | TGCAGCGTACGGACTAGTACCGGAGGCGAGCAGTACTTC | TRBJ2-7 | TRBV29-1 | TRBD2 | .
CAWSDGGYEQYF | TGTGCCTGGAGTGACGGGGGATACGAGCAGTACTTC | TRBJ2-7 | TRBV30 | . | few
CSVVTDTYEQYF | TGCAGCGTTGTCACGGATACCTACGAGCAGTACTTC | TRBJ2-7 | TRBV29-1 | . | few
CASSSTSNEQFF | TGTGCCAGCAGCTCGACCAGCAATGAGCAGTTCTTC | TRBJ2-1 | TRBV7-9 | . | .
CASSPPRQTQETQYF | TGTGCCAGCAGCCCCCCCCGACAGACGCAAGAGACCCAGTACTTC | TRBJ2-5 | TRBV7-8 | . | .
CATSTPGSSGELFF | TGTGCCACCAGCACTCCAGGGTCCTCCGGGGAGCTGTTTTTT | TRBJ2-2 | TRBV15 | . | .
CASGSGATGELFF | TGTGCCAGCGGGTCCGGGGCCACCGGGGAGCTGTTTTTT | TRBJ2-2 | TRBV9 | . | .
CASREQGSNQPQHF | TGTGCCAGCAGGGAACAGGGCAGTAATCAGCCCCAGCATTTT | TRBJ1-5 | TRBV27 | . | few
CASSLGTATEAFF | TGTGCCAGCAGCTTAGGGACAGCCACTGAAGCTTTCTTT | TRBJ1-1 | TRBV11-2 | . | .
CAWSVENLRDYGYTF | TGTGCCTGGAGTGTAGAAAACCTCCGGGACTATGGCTACACCTTC | TRBJ1-2 | TRBV30 | . | .
CASSQDSASGASYEQYF | TGCGCCAGCAGCCAAGATTCGGCTAGCGGGGCCTCCTACGAGCAGTACTTC | TRBJ2-7 | TRBV4-3 | TRBD2 | .
CASSSGGSTHYGYTF | TGTGCCAGCAGCTCAGGGGGTTCTACCCATTATGGCTACACCTTC | TRBJ1-2 | TRBV7-9 | TRBD1 | .
CASSGQGRGNQSQHF | TGTGCCAGCAGTGGACAGGGAAGGGGCAATCAGTCCCAGCATTTT | TRBJ1-5 | TRBV25-1 | TRBD1 | .
CAISESGQKTTDTQYF | TGTGCCATCAGTGAGTCGGGACAGAAGACCACAGATACGCAGTATTTT | TRBJ2-3 | TRBV10-3 | TRBD1 | few
CASSQDVRRVAEAFF | TGCGCCAGCAGCCAAGATGTTCGCAGGGTCGCTGAAGCTTTCTTT | TRBJ1-1 | TRBV4-3 | . | once
CASSSTYEQYF | TGTGCCAGCAGTTCCACCTACGAGCAGTACTTC | TRBJ2-7 | TRBV11-3 | . | .
CSVGGGMYNEQFF | TGCAGCGTCGGCGGGGGTATGTACAATGAGCAGTTCTTC | TRBJ2-1 | TRBV29-1 | TRBD2 | .
CSALGQGAYGYTF | TGCAGCGCTTTAGGACAGGGGGCTTATGGCTACACCTTC | TRBJ1-2 | TRBV29-1 | TRBD1 | .
CASSLGNQPQHF | TGTGCCAGCAGCTTGGGCAATCAGCCCCAGCATTTT | TRBJ1-5 | TRBV7-2 | . | .
CASSGAGTQDTQYF | TGTGCCAGCAGCGGGGCCGGGACTCAGGATACGCAGTATTTT | TRBJ2-3 | TRBV9 | . | .
CAWSSGGADTQYF | TGTGCCTGGAGTTCGGGCGGGGCAGATACGCAGTATTTT | TRBJ2-3 | TRBV30 | . | .
CSVVGPSGYEQYF | TGCAGCGTTGTGGGACCCAGTGGCTACGAGCAGTACTTC | TRBJ2-7 | TRBV29-1 | . | .
CASSLEVDPYEQYF | TGTGCCAGCAGCTTGGAGGTGGATCCCTACGAGCAGTACTTC | TRBJ2-7 | TRBV5-4 | . | .
CATSRDWVGELFF | TGTGCCACCAGCAGAGATTGGGTCGGGGAGCTGTTTTTT | TRBJ2-2 | TRBV15 | . | .
CASSLTVTDSPLHF | TGTGCCAGCAGCCTAACAGTAACGGATTCACCCCTCCACTTT | TRBJ1-6 | TRBV7-6 | . | once
CASSYGQGARYEQYF | TGTGCCAGCAGTTACGGACAGGGGGCCCGCTACGAGCAGTACTTC | TRBJ2-7 | TRBV6-5 | TRBD1 | .
CASRAGTSGGYTF | TGTGCCAGCAGAGCCGGGACGAGTGGTGGCTACACCTTC | TRBJ1-2 | TRBV9 | . | few
CASSHQRESGSYEQYF | TGTGCCAGCAGCCACCAAAGGGAATCCGGCTCCTACGAGCAGTACTTC | TRBJ2-7 | TRBV7-9 | . | .
CASSPLSPDTQYF | TGTGCCAGCAGCCCCCTCTCACCAGATACGCAGTATTTT | TRBJ2-3 | TRBV4-2 | . | .
CASSQGGGGPLVEQYF | TGTGCCAGCAGCCAAGGGGGAGGAGGCCCCCTGGTCGAGCAGTACTTC | TRBJ2-7 | TRBV14 | . | .
CSVEGSSRYEQYF | TGCAGCGTCGAGGGTTCGTCTCGATACGAGCAGTACTTC | TRBJ2-7 | TRBV29-1 | . | .